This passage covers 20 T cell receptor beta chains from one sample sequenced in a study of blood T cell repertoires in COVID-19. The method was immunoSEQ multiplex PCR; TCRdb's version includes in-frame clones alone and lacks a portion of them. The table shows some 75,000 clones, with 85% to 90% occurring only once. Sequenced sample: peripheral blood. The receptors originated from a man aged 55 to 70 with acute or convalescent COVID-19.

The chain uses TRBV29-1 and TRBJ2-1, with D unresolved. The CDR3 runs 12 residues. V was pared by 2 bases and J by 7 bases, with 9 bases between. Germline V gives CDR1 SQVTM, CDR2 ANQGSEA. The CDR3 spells CSVERRLNEQFF. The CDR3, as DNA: TGCAGCGTTGAAAGGCGGCTTAATGAGCAGTTCTTC.

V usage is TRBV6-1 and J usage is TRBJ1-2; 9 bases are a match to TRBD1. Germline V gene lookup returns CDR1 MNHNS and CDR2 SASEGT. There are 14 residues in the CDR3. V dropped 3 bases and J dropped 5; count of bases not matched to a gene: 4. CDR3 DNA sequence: TGTGCCAGCAGTGACGGACAGGGGTTTTATGGCTACACCTTC. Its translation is CASSDGQGFYGYTF.

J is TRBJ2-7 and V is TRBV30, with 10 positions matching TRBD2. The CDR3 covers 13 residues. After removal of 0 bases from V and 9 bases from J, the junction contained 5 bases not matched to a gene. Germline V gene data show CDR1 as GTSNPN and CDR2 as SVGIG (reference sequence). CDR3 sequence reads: CAWSVLAGAVQYF. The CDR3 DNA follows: TGTGCCTGGAGTGTGCTAGCGGGAGCAGTGCAGTACTTC.

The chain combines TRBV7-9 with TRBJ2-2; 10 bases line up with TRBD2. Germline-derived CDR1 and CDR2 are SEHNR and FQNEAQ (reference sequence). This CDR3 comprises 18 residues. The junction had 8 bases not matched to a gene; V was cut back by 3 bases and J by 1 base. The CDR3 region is CASSFEAGGPGNTGELFF. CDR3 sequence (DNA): TGTGCCAGCAGCTTCGAAGCGGGAGGGCCAGGGAACACCGGGGAGCTGTTTTTT.

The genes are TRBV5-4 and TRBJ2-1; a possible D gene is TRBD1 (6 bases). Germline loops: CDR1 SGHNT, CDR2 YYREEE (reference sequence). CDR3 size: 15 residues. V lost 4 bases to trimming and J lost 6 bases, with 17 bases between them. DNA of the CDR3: TGTGCCAGCAGCACCGGACAGCGTGCGGGCAATGAGCAGTTCTTC. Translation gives CASSTGQRAGNEQFF.

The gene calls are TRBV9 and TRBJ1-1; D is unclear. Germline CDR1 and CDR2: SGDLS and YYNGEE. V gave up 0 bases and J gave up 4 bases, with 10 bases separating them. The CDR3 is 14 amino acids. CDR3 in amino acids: CASSVAPDSTEAFF. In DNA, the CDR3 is TGTGCCAGCAGCGTAGCTCCGGACTCCACTGAAGCTTTCTTT.

DNA of the CDR3: TGTGCCACAACCATACTAGGGGAAAAACTGTTTTTT. Protein product: CATTILGEKLFF. This chain links TRBV12-3 or TRBV12-4 with TRBJ1-4; D ambiguous. The CDR3 has 12 residues. V was shortened by 10 bases and J by 8 bases, with 14 bases between the two germline ends.

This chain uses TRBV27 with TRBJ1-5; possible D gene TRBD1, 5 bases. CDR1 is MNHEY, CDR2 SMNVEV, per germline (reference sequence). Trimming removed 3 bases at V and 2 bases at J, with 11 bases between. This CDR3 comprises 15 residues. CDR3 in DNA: TGTGCCAGCAGTTTTAGGAGGGGAGGCAATCAGCCCCAGCATTTT. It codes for CASSFRRGGNQPQHF.

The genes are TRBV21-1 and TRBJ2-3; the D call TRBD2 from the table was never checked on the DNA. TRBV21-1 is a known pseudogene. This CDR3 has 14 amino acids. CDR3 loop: CASSNRLAGDTQYF. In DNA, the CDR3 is TGTGCCAGCAGCAATCGACTAGCGGGAGATACGCAGTATTTT.

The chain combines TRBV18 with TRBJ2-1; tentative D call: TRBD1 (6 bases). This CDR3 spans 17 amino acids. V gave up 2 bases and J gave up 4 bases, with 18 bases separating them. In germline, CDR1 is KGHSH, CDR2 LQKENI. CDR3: CASSPEGESILYNEQFF. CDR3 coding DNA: TGTGCCAGCTCACCAGAGGGGGAATCCATCCTATACAATGAGCAGTTCTTC.

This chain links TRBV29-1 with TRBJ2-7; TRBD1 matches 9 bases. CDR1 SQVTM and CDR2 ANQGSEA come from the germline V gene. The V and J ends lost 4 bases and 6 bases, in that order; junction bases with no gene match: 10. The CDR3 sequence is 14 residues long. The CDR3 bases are TGCAGCGTTGGGGACAGGGTAAGCGGAGGCGAGCAGTACTTC. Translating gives CSVGDRVSGGEQYF.

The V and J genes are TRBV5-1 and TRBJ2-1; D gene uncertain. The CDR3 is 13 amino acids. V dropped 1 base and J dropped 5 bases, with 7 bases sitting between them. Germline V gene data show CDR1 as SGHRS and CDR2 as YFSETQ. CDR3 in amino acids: CASSLQVNNEQFF. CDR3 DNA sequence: TGCGCCAGCAGCTTGCAGGTAAACAATGAGCAGTTCTTC. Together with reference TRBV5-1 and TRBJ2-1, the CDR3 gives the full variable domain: KAGVTQTPRYLIKTRGQQVTLSCSPISGHRSVSWYQQTPGQGLQFLFEYFSETQRNKGNFPGRFSGRQFSNSRSEMNVSTLELGDSALYLCASSLQVNNEQFFGPGTRLTVL.

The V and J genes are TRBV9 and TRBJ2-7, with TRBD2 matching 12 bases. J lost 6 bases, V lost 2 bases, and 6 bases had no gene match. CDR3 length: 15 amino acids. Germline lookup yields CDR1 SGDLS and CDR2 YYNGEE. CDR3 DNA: TGTGCCAGCAGCGTCGAGACTAGCGGGAGTGTCGAGCAGTACTTC. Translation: CASSVETSGSVEQYF.

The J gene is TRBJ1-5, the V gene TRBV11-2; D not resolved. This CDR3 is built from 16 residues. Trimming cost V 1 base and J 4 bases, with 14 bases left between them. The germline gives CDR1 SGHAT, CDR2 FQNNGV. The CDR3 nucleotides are TGTGCCAGCAGCTTAGGAGGGCCTGGAAGGAATCAGCCCCAGCATTTT. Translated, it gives CASSLGGPGRNQPQHF.

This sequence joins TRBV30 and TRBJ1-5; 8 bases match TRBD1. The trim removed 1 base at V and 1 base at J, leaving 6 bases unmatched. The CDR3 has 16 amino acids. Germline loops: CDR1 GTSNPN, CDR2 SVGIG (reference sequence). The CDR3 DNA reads TGTGCCTGGAGTGGGACAGGGTATTTGAGCAATCAGCCCCAGCATTTT. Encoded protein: CAWSGTGYLSNQPQHF.

CDR3 DNA sequence: TGTGCCAGCAGCTCGACAGGGTGGGTGCGAGAGCAGTACTTC. Translating it yields CASSSTGWVREQYF. J is TRBJ2-7 and V is TRBV7-8; 7 nucleotides agree with TRBD1. Trimming removed 4 bases from V and 7 bases from J; junction bases left unmatched: 10. Germline V CDR1 and CDR2: SGHVS, FQNEAQ. The CDR3 runs 14 residues.

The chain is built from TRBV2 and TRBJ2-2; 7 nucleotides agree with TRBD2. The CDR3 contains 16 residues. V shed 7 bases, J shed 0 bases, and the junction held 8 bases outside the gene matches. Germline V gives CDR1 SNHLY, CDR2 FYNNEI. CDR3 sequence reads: CASTRLAASNTGELFF. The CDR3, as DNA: TGTGCCAGCACTAGGCTAGCGGCTTCGAACACCGGGGAGCTGTTTTTT.

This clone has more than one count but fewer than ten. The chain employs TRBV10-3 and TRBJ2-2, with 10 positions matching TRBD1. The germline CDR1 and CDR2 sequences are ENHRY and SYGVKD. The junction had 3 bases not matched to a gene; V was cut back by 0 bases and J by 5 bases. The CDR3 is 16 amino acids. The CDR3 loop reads CAISESGDRGTGELFF. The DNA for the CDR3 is TGTGCCATCAGTGAGTCGGGGGACAGGGGAACCGGGGAGCTGTTTTTT.

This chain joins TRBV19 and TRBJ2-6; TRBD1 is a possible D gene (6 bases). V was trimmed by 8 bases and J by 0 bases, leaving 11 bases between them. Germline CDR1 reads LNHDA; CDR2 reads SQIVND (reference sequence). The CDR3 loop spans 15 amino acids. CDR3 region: CASFGTSSGANVLTF. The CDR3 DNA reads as TGTGCCAGTTTTGGGACAAGCTCTGGGGCCAACGTCCTGACTTTC.

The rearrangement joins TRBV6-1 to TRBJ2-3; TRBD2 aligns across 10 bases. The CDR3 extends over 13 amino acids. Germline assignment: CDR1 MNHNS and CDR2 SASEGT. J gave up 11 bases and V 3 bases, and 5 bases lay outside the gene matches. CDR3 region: CASSEQGLAQQYF. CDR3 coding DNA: TGTGCCAGCAGTGAGCAGGGACTAGCGCAGCAGTATTTT.